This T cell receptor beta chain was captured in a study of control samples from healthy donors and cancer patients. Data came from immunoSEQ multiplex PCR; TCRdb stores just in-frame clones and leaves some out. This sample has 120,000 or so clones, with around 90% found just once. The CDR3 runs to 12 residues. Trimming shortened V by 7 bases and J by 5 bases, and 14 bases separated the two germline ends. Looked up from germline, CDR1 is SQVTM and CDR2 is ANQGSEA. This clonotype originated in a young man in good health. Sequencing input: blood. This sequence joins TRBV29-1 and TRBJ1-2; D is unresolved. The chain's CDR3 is CSATNPRYGYTF. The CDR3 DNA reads TGCAGCGCTACAAACCCAAGATATGGCTACACCTTC.